This T cell receptor beta chain emerged from a study of blood T cell repertoires in COVID-19. The wider study: COVID-19 samples from acute and convalescent phases originated in the United States, Italy and Spain. Sample material is recorded as cDNA or gDNA derived from T cells, B-cell-depleted T cells, or PBMCs.

In the source study's methods: Reference gene primer amplification gave estimated nucleated cell counts. Measured with immunoSEQ multiplex PCR; TCRdb has only the in-frame clones, and not every one. V, J and clone size are taken as reported in that table, and D and trimming were inferred from the DNA itself. This sample carries 50,000 to 75,000 clones, more than 70% of them seen once, and the ten largest clones take around 6.1%. The V and J ends lost 4 bases and 2 bases respectively, with 16 bases between them. The CDR3 has 16 residues. Germline CDR1 is SGHNT and CDR2 is YYREEE (reference sequence). The sample comprised peripheral blood. The chain employs TRBV5-4 and TRBJ2-1, with D possibly matching TRBD2 (5 bases). This TCR was recovered from a man in his 60s with acute or convalescent COVID-19. The CDR3 loop reads CASSIDGSGTYNEQFF. Here the CDR3 DNA reads TGTGCCAGCAGCATAGATGGATCCGGGACCTACAATGAGCAGTTCTTC.